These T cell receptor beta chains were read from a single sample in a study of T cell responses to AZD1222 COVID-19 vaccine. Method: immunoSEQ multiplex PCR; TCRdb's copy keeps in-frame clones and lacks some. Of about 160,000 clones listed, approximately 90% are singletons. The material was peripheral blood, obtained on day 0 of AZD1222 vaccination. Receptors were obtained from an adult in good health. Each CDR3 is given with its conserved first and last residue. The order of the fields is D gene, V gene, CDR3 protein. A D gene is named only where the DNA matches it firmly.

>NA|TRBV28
CASSFRGSFSYTGELFF
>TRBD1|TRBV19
CASRQGKVMSTEAFF
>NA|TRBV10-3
CAISGRPGGSTGELFF
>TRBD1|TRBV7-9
CASSPRDRNSKGYTF
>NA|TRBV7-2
CASSLVGNTEAFF
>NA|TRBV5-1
CASSEGSPYNEQFF
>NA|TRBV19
CASSSIQVDGTEAFF
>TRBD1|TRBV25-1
CASSEGTGGSNQPQHF
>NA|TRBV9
CASSVTPHLGTNYGYTF
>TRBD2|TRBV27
CASSLGTSGGRRETQYF
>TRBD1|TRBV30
CACMAGTGREKLFF
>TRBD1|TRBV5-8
CASRMSGGGNTIYF
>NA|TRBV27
CASSSGIGTQYF
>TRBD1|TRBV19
CAVKGTGALNTEAFF
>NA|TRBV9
CASSVDDYSTDTQYF
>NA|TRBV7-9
CASSPTRVEAFF
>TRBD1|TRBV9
CASSVGQGAETQYF
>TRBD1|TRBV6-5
CASSYGDSHGYTF
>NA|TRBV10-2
CASSPDSNYGYTF
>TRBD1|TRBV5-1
CASSSAQGGESGYTF
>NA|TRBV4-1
CASSQDGGAGELFF
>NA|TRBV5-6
CASSLGRIQGYTF
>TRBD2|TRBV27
CASSTRGLGGGETTGELFF
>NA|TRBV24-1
CATSDLGEDNEQFF
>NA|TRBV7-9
CASSLVVGEKGAFF
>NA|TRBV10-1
CASSETTASGNTIYF
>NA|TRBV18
CASSPDNPLAKNIQYF
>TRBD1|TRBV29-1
CSVSGTGRPETQYF
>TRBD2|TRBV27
CASSLASGGETQYF
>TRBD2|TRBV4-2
CASSQSIGGGDTGELFF
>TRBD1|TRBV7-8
CASSLAGTGLTYEQYF
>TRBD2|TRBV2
CASTGGLAGAYEQYF
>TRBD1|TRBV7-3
CASSPDRDHEQYF
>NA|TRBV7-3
CASGAMNTEAFF
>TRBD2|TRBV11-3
CASSPRFFERGDNEQFF
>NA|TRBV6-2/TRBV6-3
CASSYLGDGYTF
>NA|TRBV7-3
CASSLLGQTNSPLHF
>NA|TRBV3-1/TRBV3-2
CASSQGTASGETQYF
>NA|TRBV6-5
CASSYYPIGTGYTF
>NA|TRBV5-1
CASSLVSEQPLHF